These 8 T cell receptor beta chains originate from one sample sequenced in a study of OX40 agonist ivuxolimab in advanced cancers. Assay used: immunoSEQ multiplex PCR; TCRdb lists only in-frame clones, some missing. Of 55,000 to 70,000 clones detected, less than 90% appear once; the ten largest clones hold 4.6%. The sample consisted of CD4+ or CD8+ T cells sorted from blood, taken in a trial of the OX40 agonist ivuxolimab. The receptors shown here come from an adult with an advanced solid tumor such as melanoma, head and neck, liver or kidney cancer.

For the CDR3, the DNA is TGCAGCGTGGGAAACACGGACAGCCCGTACGAGCAGTACTTC. Residues: CSVGNTDSPYEQYF. The V call is TRBV29-1, the J call TRBJ2-7; D is possibly TRBD1 (6 bases). V lost 6 bases and J lost 4, with 19 bases in between. The CDR3 runs to 14 residues. CDR1 and CDR2 from the germline V gene are SQVTM and ANQGSEA.

This clone was counted a single time. The rearrangement links TRBV9 to TRBJ2-1; 9 nucleotides agree with TRBD1. Germline lookup yields CDR1 SGDLS and CDR2 YYNGEE. J gave up 5 bases and V 3 bases, and 9 bases lay outside the gene matches. This CDR3 spans 16 amino acids. The CDR3 nucleotides read TGTGCCAGCAGCGCCCGTCCGGGACAGGGTGACAATGAGCAGTTCTTC. This sequence encodes CASSARPGQGDNEQFF.

This clone is labeled as medium-sized. This chain connects TRBV2 to TRBJ1-3; tentatively, D is TRBD1 (6 bases). Germline V gene lookup returns CDR1 SNHLY and CDR2 FYNNEI. The CDR3 is made up of 14 amino acids. Between the trimmed V and J ends, which lost 7 bases and 4 bases, there was a span of 14 bases. The CDR3 loop is CASISTGQGNTIYF. CDR3 DNA: TGTGCCAGCATCTCGACAGGACAAGGAAACACCATATATTTT.

This clone appeared a single time. The chain couples TRBV7-8 to TRBJ2-5; D gene uncertain. Germline-derived CDR1 and CDR2 are SGHVS and FQNEAQ. With 6 bases removed from V and 7 bases from J, the gap between germline ends came to 15 bases. This CDR3 contains 13 residues. The CDR3 DNA is TGTGCCAGCAGTGTTGGAACGGATGGGACCCAGTACTTC. Translated: CASSVGTDGTQYF.

This sequence joins TRBV21-1 and TRBJ2-2; the table calls TRBD1, which could not be checked here. TRBV21-1 is reported as a pseudogene. The CDR3 totals 14 residues. The CDR3 coding sequence is TGTGCCAGATCCGACACAGTGGATACCGGGGAGCTGTTTTTT. Protein: CARSDTVDTGELFF.

The chain recombines TRBV5-1 with TRBJ1-1; tentative D call: TRBD1 (6 bases). The CDR3 runs to 13 residues. CDR1 SGHRS and CDR2 YFSETQ come from the germline V gene. V was pared by 5 bases and J by 4 bases, with 12 bases between. CDR3 protein: CASSSQGSTEAFF. The CDR3 DNA follows: TGCGCCAGCAGTAGCCAGGGGAGCACTGAAGCTTTCTTT. The variable domain in full, completed from reference TRBV5-1 and TRBJ1-1, reads KAGVTQTPRYLIKTRGQQVTLSCSPISGHRSVSWYQQTPGQGLQFLFEYFSETQRNKGNFPGRFSGRQFSNSRSEMNVSTLELGDSALYLCASSSQGSTEAFFGQGTRLTVV.

The chain carries TRBV19 and TRBJ2-2; possible D gene TRBD1, 7 bases. The CDR3 sequence is 15 residues long. Trimming took 3 bases from V and 7 from J, leaving 15 bases between them. Germline-derived CDR1 and CDR2 are LNHDA and SQIVND (reference sequence). The DNA of the CDR3 is TGTGCCAGTAGTATCCAGCGGCAGGGGGGCGGGGAGCTGTTTTTT. This gives the protein CASSIQRQGGGELFF.

V usage is TRBV2 and J usage is TRBJ1-5, with TRBD1 identical over 11 bases. With 5 bases clipped from V and 7 bases from J, the junction kept 10 bases outside the gene matches. CDR1 SNHLY and CDR2 FYNNEI come from the germline V gene. The CDR3 extends over 16 amino acids. The DNA for the CDR3 is TGTGCCAGCAGTACGACCGGGACAGGGGGAGGGCAGCCCCAGCATTTT. Its translation is CASSTTGTGGGQPQHF.